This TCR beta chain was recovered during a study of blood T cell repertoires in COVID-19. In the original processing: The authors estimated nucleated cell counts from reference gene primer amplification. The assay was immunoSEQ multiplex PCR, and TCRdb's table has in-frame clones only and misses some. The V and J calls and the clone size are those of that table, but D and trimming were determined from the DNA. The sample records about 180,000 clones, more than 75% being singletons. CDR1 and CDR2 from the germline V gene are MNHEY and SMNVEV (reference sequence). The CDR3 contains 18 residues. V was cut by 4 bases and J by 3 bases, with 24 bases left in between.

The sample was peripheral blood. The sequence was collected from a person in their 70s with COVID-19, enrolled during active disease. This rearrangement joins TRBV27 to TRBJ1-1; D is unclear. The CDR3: CASSSTLGARPPYTEAFF. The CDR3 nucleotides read TGTGCCAGCAGTTCTACGCTAGGAGCTCGTCCACCCTACACTGAAGCTTTCTTT.